These 19 T cell receptor beta chains were all obtained from the same sample, sequenced in a study of blood T cells in healthy people across ages. Alongside a J-beta primer mix, a sample-barcoded 5' primer served in a second PCR lasting about 7 to 12 cycles. TCRdb re-called the 5' RACE reads with MiXCR, one entry per CDR3 protein. The sample carries under 1,000,000 distinct CDR3 sequences, about 45% recorded once. The sequenced material came from blood. These receptors were taken from a man aged 80 or over in good health.

This clonotype has more than one count but fewer than ten. This rearrangement joins TRBV27 to TRBJ2-3, with D possibly being TRBD1 (7 bases). Germline-derived CDR1 and CDR2 are MNHEY and SMNVEV (reference sequence). Deletions cut 9 bases from V and 2 bases from J, with 15 bases between. The CDR3 sequence is 14 residues long. The CDR3 here is CASGGTAYTDTQYF. The CDR3, as DNA: TGTGCCAGTGGAGGGACAGCATACACAGATACGCAGTATTTT.

V gene TRBV6-2 or TRBV6-3 combines with J gene TRBJ2-7; D is possibly TRBD2 (5 bases). Germline V gene data show CDR1 as MNHEY and CDR2 as SVGEGT. V was cut by 2 bases and J by 3 bases, with 20 bases left in between. This CDR3 region has 17 residues. In DNA, the CDR3 is TGTGCCAGCAGTTACCCCCAGGCGGGTCACCTCCTCTACGAGCAGTACTTC. This codes for CASSYPQAGHLLYEQYF.

The V gene is TRBV7-6, the J gene TRBJ2-5, with 10 positions matching TRBD1. J gave up 5 bases and V 8 bases, and 11 bases lay outside the gene matches. The CDR3 consists of 15 residues. Germline V gives CDR1 SGHVS, CDR2 FNYEAQ. CDR3 protein: CASGQGTGAWETQYF. The CDR3 DNA reads TGTGCCAGCGGCCAGGGGACAGGGGCATGGGAGACCCAGTACTTC.

The chain employs TRBV29-1 and TRBJ2-4; possibly TRBD1 or TRBD2 for D (5 bases each). V was cut by 6 bases and J by 6 bases, with 9 bases left in between. CDR1 is SQVTM, CDR2 ANQGSEA, per germline. CDR3 size: 11 residues. The CDR3 DNA sequence: TGCAGCGTGAGGGGTTCAAACATTCAGTACTTC. Translated: CSVRGSNIQYF.

This clonotype was observed a handful of times. This rearrangement joins TRBV4-2 to TRBJ1-2; D is undetermined. From germline, CDR1 is LGHNA and CDR2 YNFKEQ. The V end lost 0 bases, the J end lost 3 bases, and 14 bases lay between the germline ends. This CDR3 contains 16 residues. This CDR3 is CASSQDYDGAHYGYTF. CDR3 coding DNA: TGTGCCAGCAGCCAAGATTACGATGGAGCACACTATGGCTACACCTTC.

CDR3 sequence reads: CASSLIKLGKSGYTF. DNA of the CDR3: TGTGCCAGCAGCTTAATTAAGCTGGGTAAATCCGGCTACACCTTC. The genes are TRBV7-3 and TRBJ1-2, with D uncertain. Trimming stripped 1 base from V and 8 bases from J, with 17 bases between. Germline values: CDR1 SGHTA, CDR2 FQGTGA. CDR3 length: 15 amino acids.

The sample holds many counts of this clonotype. The chain is built from TRBV4-1 and TRBJ1-2; D call uncertain. This CDR3 has 12 amino acids. V was clipped by 0 bases and J by 7 bases, with 6 bases between them. In germline, CDR1 is MGHRA, CDR2 YSYEKL. In DNA form, the CDR3 reads TGCGCCAGCAGCCAAGATTTGATTGGCTACACCTTC. Its protein product is CASSQDLIGYTF.

The gene calls are TRBV29-1 and TRBJ2-1; D ambiguous. The V end was cut by 4 bases, the J end by 5 bases, with 9 bases between. Germline V gene data show CDR1 as SQVTM and CDR2 as ANQGSEA. CDR3 length: 12 residues. CDR3 residues: CSVVWANNEQFF. Written as DNA, the CDR3 is TGCAGCGTTGTGTGGGCGAACAATGAGCAGTTCTTC.

This clonotype was found many times. This chain uses TRBV6-6 with TRBJ2-5; possible D gene TRBD1, 6 bases. Trimming shortened V by 2 bases and J by 1 base, and 11 bases separated the two germline ends. Germline V gene lookup returns CDR1 MNHNY and CDR2 SVGAGI (reference sequence). The CDR3 has 15 amino acids. This CDR3 reads CASSYTQGLQETQYF. CDR3 nucleotide sequence: TGTGCCAGCAGTTACACACAGGGCCTCCAAGAGACCCAGTACTTC.

This clonotype was counted many times. The chain recombines TRBV15 with TRBJ2-1, with a possible D match to TRBD2 (5 bases). The germline V gene encodes CDR1 LNHNV and CDR2 YYDKDF (reference sequence). This CDR3 comprises 12 residues. The V end lost 6 bases, the J end lost 7 bases, and 10 bases lay between the germline ends. DNA of the CDR3: TGTGCCACCAGGCAAGCGGCGAATGAGCAGTTCTTC. This sequence encodes CATRQAANEQFF.

Worth noting for this clonotype: A read error is possible here, since a much larger clone lies one base away. The chain is built from TRBV27 and TRBJ2-4, with D unresolved. The assigned J gene may be wrong: the sequence end matches TRBJ2-5 better. The germline CDR1 and CDR2 sequences are MNHEY and SMNVEV (reference sequence). This CDR3 is built from 11 residues. In DNA form, the CDR3 reads TGTGCCAGCAGTCACAAAGAGACCCAGTACTTC. Residues: CASSHKETQYF.

The chain is built from TRBV20-1 and TRBJ2-3; no clear D. The CDR3 is made up of 15 amino acids. From germline, CDR1 is DFQATT and CDR2 SNEGSKA (reference sequence). Trimming left V 5 bases short and J 4 bases short, with 19 bases between. CDR3 sequence reads: CSADSSERIADTQYF. In nucleotides, the CDR3 is TGCAGTGCTGATTCATCCGAAAGGATCGCAGATACGCAGTATTTT.

Notes on this clonotype: A read error is possible here, since a much larger clone lies one base away. This chain connects TRBV29-1 to TRBJ2-1; 7 positions agree with TRBD1. Trimming at V came to 5 bases and at J to 10 bases, leaving 8 bases not matched to a gene. CDR1 and CDR2 (germline): SQVTM, ANQGSEA. The CDR3 length is 12 residues. The CDR3 coding sequence is TGCAGCGTTTCGACAGGGACCTACGAGCAGTTCTTC. Its translation is CSVSTGTYEQFF.

A few counts support this clonotype. One end of the junction is discordant with germline, which a read error may explain. The V call is TRBV7-7, the J call TRBJ2-7; 7 bases fit TRBD2. This CDR3 spans 13 amino acids. CDR1 is SSHAT and CDR2 is FNYEAQ in the germline V gene (reference sequence). The CDR3 spells CASSRGGGEEQYF. CDR3 coding DNA: TGTGCTAGCAGCCGTGGGGGGGGTGAGGAGCAGTACTTC.

This clonotype was counted ten times or more. The CDR3 coding sequence is TGCAGTGCTTCCGAAGGCACTAGCGGGAAAGAGACCCAGTACTTC. Translation gives CSASEGTSGKETQYF. The V and J genes are TRBV20-1 and TRBJ2-5; TRBD2 agrees at 10 bases. This CDR3 comprises 15 residues. The V gene end was trimmed by 5 bases and the J gene end by 3 bases; junction bases not matched to a gene: 9. Germline V lookup: CDR1 DFQATT, CDR2 SNEGSKA (reference sequence).

For this clonotype: At one end, the junction sequence differs from germline, possibly due to a read error. The chain uses TRBV5-1 and TRBJ2-3; TRBD2 agrees at 11 bases. Germline values: CDR1 SGHRS, CDR2 YFSETQ. The CDR3 consists of 15 residues. The DNA of the CDR3 is TGCGCCAGCAAGACTAGCGGGATTAGCACAGATGCGCAGTATTTT. Amino acid sequence: CASKTSGISTDAQYF.

This clonotype was detected once. The chain has TRBV15 and TRBJ2-3; TRBD2 aligns across 7 bases. The CDR3 totals 19 residues. The V gene's germline CDR1 is LNHNV and CDR2 YYDKDF (reference sequence). J was trimmed by 0 bases and V by 4 bases; bases with no gene match: 16. The CDR3 nucleotides are TGTGCCACCAGCAACCCGATATGGATCCGGGAGGCTAGCACAGATACGCAGTATTTT. Translation gives CATSNPIWIREASTDTQYF.

The CDR3 reads CSARVTSGGAGEQYF. The CDR3 nucleotides read TGCAGTGCTAGGGTGACTAGCGGGGGGGCGGGTGAGCAGTACTTC. The J gene is TRBJ2-4, the V gene TRBV20-1, with 14 bases that match TRBD2. This CDR3 contains 15 residues. Germline V gene data show CDR1 as DFQATT and CDR2 as SNEGSKA (reference sequence). V shed 3 bases, J shed 13 bases, and the junction held 11 bases outside the gene matches.

The DNA for the CDR3 is TGTGCCAGCAGCCCCAGTTCGGGTTCAGTGAGCGAGCAGTACTTC. It is translated as CASSPSSGSVSEQYF. This rearrangement joins TRBV9 to TRBJ2-4; no reliable D call. The DNA end favors TRBJ2-7, so the J call may be wrong. The CDR3 is 15 residues long. The germline V gene has CDR1 SGDLS and CDR2 YYNGEE.